A selection of T cell receptor beta chains follows, all from one sample in a study of cytomegalovirus exposure and HLA in healthy donors. The data were produced by immunoSEQ multiplex PCR, yet TCRdb's version contains in-frame clones alone and is incomplete. The sample consists of around 150,000 clones, under 85% of them appearing once. Specimen: PBMCs. These receptors all come from a man in his fifties in good health and CMV-seropositive. CDR3s include the opening cysteine and the closing phenylalanine or tryptophan. Fields, in order: CDR3 DNA, CDR3 protein, CDR3 length, J gene, V gene, D gene, clone size. The D gene is left open where the match is weak. The listing skips clone size in some rows; elsewhere it reads once, few, many or a size class.

CDR3nt: TGTGCCAGCAGCTTATTCCCGGAGCCAATCTACGAGCAGTACTTC
CDR3aa: CASSLFPEPIYEQYF
len: 15
j_gene: TRBJ2-7
v_gene: TRBV11-3
d_gene: .
abundance: .

CDR3nt: TGTGCCAGCAGTTTAATAGTAAGCAATCAGCCCCAGCATTTT
CDR3aa: CASSLIVSNQPQHF
len: 14
j_gene: TRBJ1-5
v_gene: TRBV28
d_gene: .
abundance: few

CDR3nt: TGTGCCGGGGGACAGAACACCGGGGAGCTGTTTTTT
CDR3aa: CAGGQNTGELFF
len: 12
j_gene: TRBJ2-2
v_gene: TRBV10-3
d_gene: .
abundance: .

CDR3nt: TGTGCCAGCAGCTTTAGCGGGACCCGCCGGGGCACCGGGGAGCTGTTTTTT
CDR3aa: CASSFSGTRRGTGELFF
len: 17
j_gene: TRBJ2-2
v_gene: TRBV4-2
d_gene: TRBD2
abundance: .

CDR3nt: TGTGCCAGCAGCGTAGCGCCGGGGCTAGCGGGAGAGACCCAGTACTTC
CDR3aa: CASSVAPGLAGETQYF
len: 16
j_gene: TRBJ2-5
v_gene: TRBV9
d_gene: TRBD2
abundance: few

CDR3nt: TGTGCCACCAGCACATGGAGGGGGACTAGCGAAAACAATGAGCAGTTCTTC
CDR3aa: CATSTWRGTSENNEQFF
len: 17
j_gene: TRBJ2-1
v_gene: TRBV15
d_gene: TRBD2
abundance: .

CDR3nt: TGTGCCAGCAGCCCACAGGGGTCCAACTCCTACGAGCAGTACTTC
CDR3aa: CASSPQGSNSYEQYF
len: 15
j_gene: TRBJ2-7
v_gene: TRBV5-6
d_gene: TRBD1
abundance: .

CDR3nt: TGTGCCAGCAGTAAGGCGCTGGAGGGGCCCCTCCACTTT
CDR3aa: CASSKALEGPLHF
len: 13
j_gene: TRBJ1-6
v_gene: TRBV28
d_gene: .
abundance: once

CDR3nt: TGTGCCAGCAGCCTAAACAGTGCAACTAATGAAAAACTGTTTTTT
CDR3aa: CASSLNSATNEKLFF
len: 15
j_gene: TRBJ1-4
v_gene: TRBV7-9
d_gene: .
abundance: .

CDR3nt: TGCGCCAGCAGTCCTCTAGCGGGGAGCTCCTACGAGCAGTACTTC
CDR3aa: CASSPLAGSSYEQYF
len: 15
j_gene: TRBJ2-7
v_gene: TRBV10-1
d_gene: TRBD2
abundance: .

CDR3nt: TGCAGCGCCTTGGGGGGGGACAGGGGGTACAATGAGCAGTTCTTC
CDR3aa: CSALGGDRGYNEQFF
len: 15
j_gene: TRBJ2-1
v_gene: TRBV29-1
d_gene: TRBD1
abundance: .

CDR3nt: TGTGCCAGCAGCCCGCTCGAGGAAAAACTGTTTTTT
CDR3aa: CASSPLEEKLFF
len: 12
j_gene: TRBJ1-4
v_gene: TRBV7-6
d_gene: .
abundance: few

CDR3nt: TGCGCCAGCAGCTTGCTGGGGGCCGTTACCGGGGAGCTGTTTTTT
CDR3aa: CASSLLGAVTGELFF
len: 15
j_gene: TRBJ2-2
v_gene: TRBV5-1
d_gene: .
abundance: .

CDR3nt: TGTGCCAGCAGTGAATCCCTAATTCTAGCCAAAAACATTCAGTACTTC
CDR3aa: CASSESLILAKNIQYF
len: 16
j_gene: TRBJ2-4
v_gene: TRBV2
d_gene: .
abundance: .

CDR3nt: TGCGCCAGCAGCCAACAGGGGTCCTACGAGCAGTACTTC
CDR3aa: CASSQQGSYEQYF
len: 13
j_gene: TRBJ2-7
v_gene: TRBV5-1
d_gene: TRBD1
abundance: .

CDR3nt: TGTGCCAGCCGCCCCTTGCAGCGGGGGGGCCAGGAGACCCAGTACTTC
CDR3aa: CASRPLQRGGQETQYF
len: 16
j_gene: TRBJ2-5
v_gene: TRBV11-2
d_gene: TRBD2
abundance: .

CDR3nt: TGTGCCAGCAGCTTGGGACAGGGAGGATCACCCCTCCACTTT
CDR3aa: CASSLGQGGSPLHF
len: 14
j_gene: TRBJ1-6
v_gene: TRBV7-2
d_gene: TRBD1
abundance: few